This T cell receptor beta chain was observed in a study of cytomegalovirus exposure and HLA in healthy donors. Regarding the study as a whole: Rare TCR sequences dominated, though some public TCRs recurred in many donors. It was shown in a later analysis that HLA-associated TCR beta chains were more clonally expanded than other, equally common chains. Several of the most significant clusters were apparently associated with common viral pathogens in a later analysis. In a later analysis, V- and J-gene trimming of beta chains associated with a DCLRE1C missense variant, replicated independently.

This clone was counted between two and nine times. No antigen is known for it. The PCR employed 60 Vbeta primers together with 13 Jbeta primers. Using immunoSEQ multiplex PCR, the repertoire was profiled, and TCRdb retains in-frame clones only, with some absent. The sample comprises 210,000 or so clones, approximately 84% of which are singletons, and around 0.23% rests with the top ten. This sequence originates from a girl aged 2-10 years in good health and CMV-seronegative. The source material was PBMCs.

DNA of the CDR3: TGCGCCAGCAGTGATGCGGGAGGTGGAGATACGCAGTATTTT. Translation gives CASSDAGGGDTQYF. V and J are TRBV10-1 and TRBJ2-3; 8 bases are shared with TRBD2. This CDR3 has 14 amino acids. J lost 5 bases, V lost 3 bases, and 4 bases had no gene match. CDR1 and CDR2 (germline): WNHNN, SYGVQD (reference sequence).